One sample yielded the 21 T cell receptor beta chains listed below, sequenced in a study of T cells after yellow fever vaccination. Via MiXCR, TCRdb re-called the 5' RACE reads, giving one row per CDR3 protein. The sample consists of roughly 250,000 distinct CDR3 sequences, under 15% of them appearing once. The sequencing here drew on CD4+ T cells sorted from PBMCs, taken 45 days after the yellow fever booster vaccination. The source of these receptors is a man aged 25 to 45 who received the YFV17D yellow fever vaccine.

The chain employs TRBV4-1 and TRBJ2-4; 10 bases map to TRBD2. Germline loops: CDR1 MGHRA, CDR2 YSYEKL. Trimming at V came to 3 bases and at J to 1 base, leaving 9 bases not matched to a gene. The CDR3 totals 18 residues. CDR3 DNA: TGCGCCAGCAGCCAGACGCCTAGCGGGAGTGATGCCAAAAACATTCAGTACTTC. It specifies CASSQTPSGSDAKNIQYF.

Only a few counts were recorded for this clonotype. The V gene is TRBV14, the J gene TRBJ1-2, with D maybe TRBD1 (5 bases). V was pared by 5 bases and J by 1 base, with 8 bases between. Germline V gene lookup returns CDR1 SGHDN and CDR2 FVKESK. This CDR3 is 13 amino acids long. CDR3 coding DNA: TGTGCCAGCAGCAGACAGATTAACTATGGCTACACCTTC. It yields the protein CASSRQINYGYTF.

This chain joins TRBV27 and TRBJ2-2; D may be TRBD2 (6 bases). The V gene lost 8 bases and the J gene lost 4 bases, with 8 bases spanning the gap. The CDR3 totals 12 residues. Germline lookup yields CDR1 MNHEY and CDR2 SMNVEV (reference sequence). CDR3 sequence (DNA): TGTGCCAGCGGGACTTCCACCGGGGAGCTGTTTTTT. Protein: CASGTSTGELFF.

The genes are TRBV7-2 and TRBJ1-2, with D tentatively TRBD1 (5 bases). Trimming removed 2 bases from V and 1 base from J, with 11 bases in between. Germline V lookup: CDR1 SGHTA, CDR2 FQGNSA. The CDR3 runs to 15 residues. CDR3 protein: CASSLQGPLNYGYTF. In nucleotides, the CDR3 is TGTGCCAGCAGCTTACAGGGACCACTTAACTATGGCTACACCTTC.

This clonotype was found a few times. The chain employs TRBV12-3 or TRBV12-4 and TRBJ2-1, with D possibly TRBD1 on 6 matching bases. V lost 4 bases and J lost 6, with 16 bases in between. There are 15 residues in the CDR3. CDR3 in amino acids: CASSSWQGFLNEQFF. The DNA of the CDR3 is TGTGCCAGCAGTTCGTGGCAGGGGTTCCTCAATGAGCAGTTCTTC.

This rearrangement joins TRBV5-1 to TRBJ2-1, with 12 nucleotides matching TRBD2. The length of the CDR3 is 19 residues. Germline values: CDR1 SGHRS, CDR2 YFSETQ. J gave up 8 bases and V 0 bases, and 15 bases lay outside the gene matches. CDR3 amino acids: CASSLGLAGVRYLVDEQFF. The CDR3 nucleotides read TGCGCCAGCAGCTTGGGACTAGCGGGAGTTCGTTACTTAGTGGATGAGCAGTTCTTC.

The table lists this clonotype with a few counts. J is TRBJ2-4 and V is TRBV29-1, with 10 positions matching TRBD1. V lost 7 bases and J lost 1; bases outside the gene matches: 10. The CDR3 length is 16 residues. Germline V gives CDR1 SQVTM, CDR2 ANQGSEA. The CDR3, as DNA: TGCAGCGCCCGAAACACGGGACAGGGGGCCAAAAACATTCAGTACTTC. It codes for CSARNTGQGAKNIQYF. The variable domain in full, completed from reference TRBV29-1 and TRBJ2-4, reads SAVISQKPSRDICQRGTSLTIQCQVDSQVTMMFWYRQQPGQSLTLIATANQGSEATYESGFVIDKFPISRPNLTFSTLTVSNMSPEDSSIYLCSARNTGQGAKNIQYFGAGTRLSVL.

Comment on this clonotype: The junction differs from germline at one of its ends, possibly a read error. The chain links TRBV7-6 to TRBJ2-1; D gene ambiguous. There are 15 residues in the CDR3. The germline V gene has CDR1 SGHVS and CDR2 FNYEAQ. The chain's CDR3 is CTSSFGGPTRNEQFF. CDR3 bases: TGTACCAGCAGCTTCGGCGGACCGACCCGGAATGAGCAGTTCTTC.

This clonotype showed up just a few times. The CDR3, as DNA: TGTGCCAGCTTTAGCGTAGATACGCAGTATTTT. It is translated as CASFSVDTQYF. The chain carries TRBV6-6 and TRBJ2-3, with D tentatively TRBD2 (5 bases). V lost 8 bases, J lost 5 bases, and 8 bases lay in between. In germline, CDR1 is MNHNY, CDR2 SVGAGI (reference sequence). CDR3 length equals 11 residues.

V and J are TRBV28 and TRBJ1-1; a possible D gene is TRBD1 (5 bases). V was trimmed by 3 bases and J by 7 bases, leaving 15 bases between them. In germline, CDR1 is MDHEN, CDR2 SYDVKM. The CDR3 has 14 residues. CDR3 amino acids: CASSFGGAPFEAFF. As DNA, the CDR3 is TGTGCCAGCAGTTTCGGTGGGGCCCCCTTTGAAGCTTTCTTT.

The CDR3 sequence: CASSTQGSFVNEQFF. DNA of the CDR3: TGTGCCAGCAGTACTCAGGGTTCCTTCGTCAATGAGCAGTTCTTC. This chain uses TRBV12-3 or TRBV12-4 with TRBJ2-1, with D tentatively TRBD1 (5 bases). Trimming cost V 5 bases and J 6 bases, with 17 bases left between them. The CDR3 totals 15 residues.

This clonotype was recorded many times. The J gene is TRBJ2-1, the V gene TRBV7-2; D is uncertain. V was shortened by 1 base and J by 9 bases, with 10 bases between the two germline ends. The CDR3 has 13 residues. Looked up from germline, CDR1 is SGHTA and CDR2 is FQGNSA. The CDR3 reads CASSLGRVAEQFF. The CDR3 DNA follows: TGTGCCAGCAGCTTAGGCCGGGTAGCTGAGCAGTTCTTC.

This clonotype showed up just a few times. The chain joins TRBV7-3 to TRBJ2-3, with D unresolved. The V gene's germline CDR1 is SGHTA and CDR2 FQGTGA. Trimming pared 4 bases from V and 1 base from J, leaving 9 bases between. This CDR3 is 14 amino acids long. The CDR3 nucleotides read TGTGCCAGCAGCTCGCGACGGGGCACAGATACGCAGTATTTT. Translation gives CASSSRRGTDTQYF.

The V call is TRBV5-1, the J call TRBJ2-1; D unclear. With 5 bases removed from V and 9 bases from J, the gap between germline ends came to 9 bases. This CDR3 contains 11 residues. Germline V gene lookup returns CDR1 SGHRS and CDR2 YFSETQ. The CDR3 sequence is CASSFGIEQFF. CDR3 coding DNA: TGCGCCAGCAGTTTTGGGATTGAGCAGTTCTTC.

This clonotype was counted only a few times. The chain carries TRBV10-1 and TRBJ2-1, with 9 bases that match TRBD2. This CDR3 is built from 15 residues. Germline V gene lookup returns CDR1 WNHNN and CDR2 SYGVQD (reference sequence). V lost 3 bases to trimming and J lost 6 bases; unmatched junction nucleotides: 6. The CDR3 bases are TGCGCCAGCAGTGATTCGAGCGGGAGGCTCAATGAGCAGTTCTTC. Its protein product is CASSDSSGRLNEQFF.

The genes are TRBV2 and TRBJ1-1; D remains ambiguous. V shed 7 bases and J shed 0 bases, with 3 bases lying between them. The CDR3 runs 11 residues. Per germline, CDR1 SNHLY and CDR2 FYNNEI. As DNA, the CDR3 is TGTGCCAGCAATTTGAACACTGAAGCTTTCTTT. Translated: CASNLNTEAFF. Together with reference TRBV2 and TRBJ1-1, the CDR3 gives the full variable domain: EPEVTQTPSHQVTQMGQEVILRCVPISNHLYFYWYRQILGQKVEFLVSFYNNEISEKSEIFDDQFSVERPDGSNFTLKIRSTKLEDSAMYFCASNLNTEAFFGQGTRLTVV.

The chain couples TRBV12-3 or TRBV12-4 to TRBJ1-1; D not resolved. The CDR3 has 14 residues. Trimming removed 6 bases from V and 4 bases from J, with 15 bases in between. CDR3: CASRKDGIATEAFF. The CDR3 nucleotides are TGTGCCAGCAGGAAGGACGGCATAGCCACTGAAGCTTTCTTT.

The chain recombines TRBV20-1 with TRBJ2-3; 7 positions agree with TRBD2. Trimming removed 0 bases from V and 4 bases from J; junction bases left unmatched: 4. Germline V gene lookup returns CDR1 DFQATT and CDR2 SNEGSKA (reference sequence). The CDR3 extends over 14 amino acids. The CDR3 region has the DNA TGCAGTGCTAGAGATATACGGGAGGCAGATACGCAGTATTTT. It yields the protein CSARDIREADTQYF.

The chain couples TRBV6-1 to TRBJ2-5, with 9 bases fitting TRBD1. The CDR3 consists of 15 residues. V shed 5 bases and J 1 base; nucleotides not matched to a gene: 5. Germline values: CDR1 MNHNS, CDR2 SASEGT. The CDR3 loop reads CASSQTTGGQETQYF. The CDR3 DNA reads TGTGCCAGCAGTCAAACGACAGGGGGCCAAGAGACCCAGTACTTC.

This clonotype has a count of ten or more. The CDR3 nucleotides read TGCGCCAGCAGCTTAGCGGGAGAACCCTACAATGAGCAGTTCTTC. It translates to CASSLAGEPYNEQFF. The chain is built from TRBV5-1 and TRBJ2-1, with TRBD2 matching over 8 bases. The CDR3 runs to 15 residues. J lost 2 bases, V lost 2 bases, and 3 bases had no gene match. Germline loops: CDR1 SGHRS, CDR2 YFSETQ.

A few counts support this clonotype. J is TRBJ2-1 and V is TRBV5-1; 10 nucleotides align to TRBD2. CDR1 and CDR2 from the germline V gene are SGHRS and YFSETQ. Trimming removed 5 bases from V and 4 bases from J; junction bases left unmatched: 6. The CDR3 consists of 15 residues. CDR3 sequence reads: CASRGGLADYNEQFF. The CDR3 nucleotides are TGCGCCAGCAGGGGAGGACTAGCGGATTACAATGAGCAGTTCTTC. The entire variable domain, with the rest obtained from reference TRBV5-1 and TRBJ2-1, is as follows: KAGVTQTPRYLIKTRGQQVTLSCSPISGHRSVSWYQQTPGQGLQFLFEYFSETQRNKGNFPGRFSGRQFSNSRSEMNVSTLELGDSALYLCASRGGLADYNEQFFGPGTRLTVL.